This TCR beta chain derives from a study of blood T cell repertoires in COVID-19. Study summary: The United States, Italy and Spain provided the acute and convalescent COVID-19 samples. T cells, B-cell-depleted T cells, or PBMCs supplied cDNA or gDNA.

As originally analysed: Reference gene primer amplification in the assay estimated nucleated cell counts. The protocol was immunoSEQ multiplex PCR, while the TCRdb copy is restricted to in-frame clones and leaves out a portion. The DNA was the basis for D and trimming; V, J and clone size are from that table. The sample lists more than 350,000 clones; roughly 90% were seen once. Sample: peripheral blood. The source of this sequence is a woman in her 30s with COVID-19, enrolled during active disease.

The CDR3 DNA reads TGTGCCAGCAGCTTAGTGGGCGGGACAGTTTCCAGATACGAGCAGTACTTC. Encoded protein: CASSLVGGTVSRYEQYF. The chain has TRBV7-2 and TRBJ2-7; maybe TRBD1 (7 bases). This CDR3 region has 17 residues. In germline, CDR1 is SGHTA, CDR2 FQGNSA. V was cut by 1 base and J by 4 bases, with 20 bases left in between.